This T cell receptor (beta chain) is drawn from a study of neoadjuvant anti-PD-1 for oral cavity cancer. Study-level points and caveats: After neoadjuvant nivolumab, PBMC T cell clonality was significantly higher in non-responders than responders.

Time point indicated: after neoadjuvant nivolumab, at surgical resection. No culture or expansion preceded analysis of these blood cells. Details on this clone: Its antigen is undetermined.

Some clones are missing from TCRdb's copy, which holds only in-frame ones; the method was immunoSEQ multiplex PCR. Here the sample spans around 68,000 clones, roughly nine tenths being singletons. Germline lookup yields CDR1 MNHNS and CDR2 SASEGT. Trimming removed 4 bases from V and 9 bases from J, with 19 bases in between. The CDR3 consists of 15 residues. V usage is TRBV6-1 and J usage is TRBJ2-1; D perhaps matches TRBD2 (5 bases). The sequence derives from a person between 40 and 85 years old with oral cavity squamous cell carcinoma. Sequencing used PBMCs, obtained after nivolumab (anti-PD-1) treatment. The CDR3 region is CASSARTVGPSEQFF. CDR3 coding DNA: TGTGCCAGCAGTGCCCGGACTGTTGGCCCCTCTGAGCAGTTCTTC.